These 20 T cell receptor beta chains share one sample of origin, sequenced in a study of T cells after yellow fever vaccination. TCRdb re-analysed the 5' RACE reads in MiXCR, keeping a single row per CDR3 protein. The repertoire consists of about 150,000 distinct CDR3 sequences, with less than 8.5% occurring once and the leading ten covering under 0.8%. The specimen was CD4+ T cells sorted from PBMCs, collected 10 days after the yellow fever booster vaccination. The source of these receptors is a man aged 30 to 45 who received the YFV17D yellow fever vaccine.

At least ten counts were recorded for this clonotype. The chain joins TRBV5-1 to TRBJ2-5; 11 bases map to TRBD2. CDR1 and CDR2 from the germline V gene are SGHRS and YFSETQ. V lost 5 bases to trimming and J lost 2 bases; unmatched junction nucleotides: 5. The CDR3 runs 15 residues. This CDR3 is CASRQGTSGQETQYF. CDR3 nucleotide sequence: TGCGCCAGCAGACAGGGGACTAGCGGACAAGAGACCCAGTACTTC. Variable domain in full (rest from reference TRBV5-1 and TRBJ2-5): KAGVTQTPRYLIKTRGQQVTLSCSPISGHRSVSWYQQTPGQGLQFLFEYFSETQRNKGNFPGRFSGRQFSNSRSEMNVSTLELGDSALYLCASRQGTSGQETQYFGPGTRLLVL.

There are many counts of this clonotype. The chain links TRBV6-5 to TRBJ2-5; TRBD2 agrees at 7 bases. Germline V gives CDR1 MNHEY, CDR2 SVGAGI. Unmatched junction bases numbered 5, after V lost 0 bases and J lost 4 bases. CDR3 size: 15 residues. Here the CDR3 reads CASSYSNGGGETQYF. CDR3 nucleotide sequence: TGTGCCAGCAGTTACTCGAATGGGGGGGGAGAGACCCAGTACTTC.

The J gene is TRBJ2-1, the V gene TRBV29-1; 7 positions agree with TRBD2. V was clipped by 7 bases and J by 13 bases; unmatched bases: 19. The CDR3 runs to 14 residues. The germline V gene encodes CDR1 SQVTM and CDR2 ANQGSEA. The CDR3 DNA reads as TGCAGCGAATCCCACGGGTTAGCGGGTACAGAACAGTTCTTC. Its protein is CSESHGLAGTEQFF.

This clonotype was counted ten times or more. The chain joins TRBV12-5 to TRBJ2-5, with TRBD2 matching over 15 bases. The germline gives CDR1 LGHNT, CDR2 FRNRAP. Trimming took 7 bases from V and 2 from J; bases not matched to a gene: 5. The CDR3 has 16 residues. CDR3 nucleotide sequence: TGTGCTAGTGCCTCCGGACTAGCGGGAGGGCAAGAGACCCAGTACTTC. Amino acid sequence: CASASGLAGGQETQYF. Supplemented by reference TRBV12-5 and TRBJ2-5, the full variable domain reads DARVTQTPRHKVTEMGQEVTMRCQPILGHNTVFWYRQTMMQGLELLAYFRNRAPLDDSGMPKDRFSAEMPDATLATLKIQPSEPRDSAVYFCASASGLAGGQETQYFGPGTRLLVL.

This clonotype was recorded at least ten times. The CDR3 sequence: CASSYRATNEKLFF. The CDR3 coding sequence is TGTGCCAGCAGTTACCGGGCCACTAATGAAAAACTGTTTTTT. The J gene is TRBJ1-4, the V gene TRBV12-3 or TRBV12-4; D call uncertain. Between the trimmed V and J ends, which lost 4 bases and 2 bases, there was a span of 8 bases. The CDR3 is made up of 14 amino acids.

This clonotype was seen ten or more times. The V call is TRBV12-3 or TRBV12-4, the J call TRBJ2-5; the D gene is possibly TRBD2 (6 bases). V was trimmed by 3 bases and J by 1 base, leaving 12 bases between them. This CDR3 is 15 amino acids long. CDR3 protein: CASSFGVAAQETQYF. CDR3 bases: TGTGCCAGCAGTTTTGGGGTAGCGGCCCAAGAGACCCAGTACTTC.

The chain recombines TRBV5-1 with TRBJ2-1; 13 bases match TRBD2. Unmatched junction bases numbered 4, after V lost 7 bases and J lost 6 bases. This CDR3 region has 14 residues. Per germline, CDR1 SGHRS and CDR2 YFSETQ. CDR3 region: CASCGTSGTNEQFF. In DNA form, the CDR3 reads TGCGCCAGCTGCGGGACTAGCGGGACCAATGAGCAGTTCTTC.

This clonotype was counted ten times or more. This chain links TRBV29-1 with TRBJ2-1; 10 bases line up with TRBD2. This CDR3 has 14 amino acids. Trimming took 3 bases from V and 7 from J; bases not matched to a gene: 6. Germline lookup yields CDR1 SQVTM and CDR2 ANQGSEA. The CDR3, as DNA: TGCAGCGTTGACAGCGGGAGGGCCCTGAATGAGCAGTTCTTC. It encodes CSVDSGRALNEQFF.

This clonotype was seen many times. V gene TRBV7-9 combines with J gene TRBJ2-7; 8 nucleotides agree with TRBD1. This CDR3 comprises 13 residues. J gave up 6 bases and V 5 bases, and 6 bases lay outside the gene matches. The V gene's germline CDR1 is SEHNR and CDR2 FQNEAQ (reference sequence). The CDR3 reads CASSPQGGTEQYF. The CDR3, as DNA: TGTGCCAGCAGCCCACAGGGGGGAACCGAGCAGTACTTC.

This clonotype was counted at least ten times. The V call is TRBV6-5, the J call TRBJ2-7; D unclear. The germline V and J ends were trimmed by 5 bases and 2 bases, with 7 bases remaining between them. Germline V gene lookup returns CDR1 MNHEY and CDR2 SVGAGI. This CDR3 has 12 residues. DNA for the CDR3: TGTGCCAGCAGTAAACACCCCTACGAGCAGTACTTC. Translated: CASSKHPYEQYF.

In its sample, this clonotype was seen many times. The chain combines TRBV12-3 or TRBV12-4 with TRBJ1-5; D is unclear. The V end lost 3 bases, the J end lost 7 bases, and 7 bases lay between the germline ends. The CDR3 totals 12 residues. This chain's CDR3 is CASSFGGQPQHF. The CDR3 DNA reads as TGTGCCAGCAGTTTCGGTGGACAGCCCCAGCATTTT.

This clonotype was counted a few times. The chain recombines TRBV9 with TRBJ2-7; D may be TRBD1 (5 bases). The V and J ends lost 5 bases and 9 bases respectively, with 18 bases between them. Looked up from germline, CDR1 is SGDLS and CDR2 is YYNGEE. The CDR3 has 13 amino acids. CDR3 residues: CASRGLGALGQYF. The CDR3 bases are TGTGCCAGCAGGGGTCTAGGGGCCCTTGGGCAGTACTTC. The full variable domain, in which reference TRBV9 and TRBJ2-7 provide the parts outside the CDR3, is DSGVTQTPKHLITATGQRVTLRCSPRSGDLSVYWYQQSLDQGLQFLIQYYNGEERAKGNILERFSAQQFPDLHSELNLSSLELGDSALYFCASRGLGALGQYFGPGTRLTVT.

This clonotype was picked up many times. CDR3 DNA sequence: TGTGCCAGCAGTTACTTAGGTCTGGGGGATACGCAGTATTTT. This translates into CASSYLGLGDTQYF. The chain combines TRBV6-5 with TRBJ2-3; D unresolved. This CDR3 is 14 amino acids long. V lost 1 base, J lost 6 bases, and 11 bases lay in between. The germline V gene has CDR1 MNHEY and CDR2 SVGAGI.

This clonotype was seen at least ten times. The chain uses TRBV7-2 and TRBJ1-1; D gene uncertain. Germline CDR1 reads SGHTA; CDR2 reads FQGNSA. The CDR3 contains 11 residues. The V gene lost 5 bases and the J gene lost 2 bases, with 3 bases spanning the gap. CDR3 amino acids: CASSANTEAFF. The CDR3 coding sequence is TGTGCCAGCAGCGCCAACACTGAAGCTTTCTTT.

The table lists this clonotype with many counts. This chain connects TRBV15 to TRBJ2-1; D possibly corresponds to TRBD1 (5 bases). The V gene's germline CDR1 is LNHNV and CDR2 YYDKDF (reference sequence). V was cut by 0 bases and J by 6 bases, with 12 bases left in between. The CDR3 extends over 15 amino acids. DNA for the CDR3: TGTGCCACCAGCAGAGATGGGGCCCTAGTCAATGAGCAGTTCTTC. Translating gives CATSRDGALVNEQFF.

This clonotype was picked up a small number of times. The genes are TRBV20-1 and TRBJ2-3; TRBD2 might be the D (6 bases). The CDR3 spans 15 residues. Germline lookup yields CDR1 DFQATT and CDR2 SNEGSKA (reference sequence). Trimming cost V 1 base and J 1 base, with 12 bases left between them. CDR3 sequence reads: CSARVGGIGTDTQYF. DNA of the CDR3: TGCAGTGCTAGAGTGGGCGGGATCGGCACAGATACGCAGTATTTT.

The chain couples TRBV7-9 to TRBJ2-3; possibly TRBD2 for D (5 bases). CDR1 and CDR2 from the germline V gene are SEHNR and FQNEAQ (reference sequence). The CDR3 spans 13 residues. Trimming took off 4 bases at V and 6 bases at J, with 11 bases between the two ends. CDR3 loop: CASSSLSGDTQYF. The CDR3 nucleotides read TGTGCCAGCAGCTCCCTATCGGGGGATACGCAGTATTTT.

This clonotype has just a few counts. The CDR3 protein is CSALNRGPGKNEQFF. The CDR3 coding sequence is TGCAGTGCTCTCAACAGGGGGCCGGGTAAAAATGAGCAGTTCTTC. V and J are TRBV20-1 and TRBJ2-1, with 9 bases identical to TRBD1. This CDR3 contains 15 residues. CDR1 and CDR2 from the germline V gene are DFQATT and SNEGSKA (reference sequence). The junction had 12 bases not matched to a gene; V was cut back by 5 bases and J by 7 bases.

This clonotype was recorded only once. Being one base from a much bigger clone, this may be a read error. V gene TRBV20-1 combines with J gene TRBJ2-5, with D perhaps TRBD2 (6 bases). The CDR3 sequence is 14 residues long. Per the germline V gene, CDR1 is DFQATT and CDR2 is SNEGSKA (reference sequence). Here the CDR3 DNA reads TGCAGTGCCATAGAGCCTAGCGACCAAGAGACCCTGTACTTC. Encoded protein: CSAIEPSDQETLYF.

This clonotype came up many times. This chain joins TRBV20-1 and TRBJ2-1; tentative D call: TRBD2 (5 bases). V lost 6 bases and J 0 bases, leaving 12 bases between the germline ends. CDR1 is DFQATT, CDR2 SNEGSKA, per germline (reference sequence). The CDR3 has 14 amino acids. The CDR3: CSAERGLSYNEQFF. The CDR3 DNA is TGCAGTGCGGAACGCGGACTCTCCTACAATGAGCAGTTCTTC.